The 17 T cell receptor beta chains below all came from one sample that was sequenced in a study of CD8+CD57+ T cells in acquired aplastic anemia. Template material for TCR beta VDJ and CDR3 profiling consisted of genomic DNA. Each CDR3 protein is one row after TCRdb ran MiXCR on the reads. The repertoire holds roughly 150,000 distinct CDR3 sequences, with about 48% as singletons. The sample was sorted CD4+, CD8+, or CD8+CD57+ T cells (not recorded which) from PBMCs. The receptors derive from a human donor in good health.

This clonotype was observed a single time. The chain combines TRBV18 with TRBJ2-5, with 9 bases matching TRBD2. CDR1 and CDR2 (germline): KGHSH, LQKENI. V was pared by 6 bases and J by 3 bases, with 14 bases of the junction left unmatched. The CDR3 is made up of 17 amino acids. The CDR3 region is CASSLGALLAGKETQYF. DNA of the CDR3: TGTGCCAGCTCCCTGGGGGCCCTGCTAGCGGGGAAAGAGACCCAGTACTTC.

This clonotype was picked up many times. This chain's CDR3 is CASSVVWAGTMNTEAFF. The DNA of the CDR3 is TGTGCCAGCAGCGTAGTATGGGCAGGCACGATGAACACTGAAGCTTTCTTT. The chain employs TRBV9 and TRBJ1-1; D gene uncertain. Germline-derived CDR1 and CDR2 are SGDLS and YYNGEE. The CDR3 spans 17 residues. Trimming removed 0 bases from V and 0 bases from J, with 15 bases in between.

This clonotype was recorded at least ten times. The rearrangement uses TRBV7-2 and TRBJ2-6; D is ambiguous. Trimming shortened V by 4 bases and J by 0 bases, and 4 bases separated the two germline ends. CDR1 is SGHTA, CDR2 FQGNSA, per germline. The CDR3 totals 14 residues. CDR3 sequence reads: CASSSSSGANVLTF. The CDR3 coding sequence is TGTGCCAGCAGCTCTAGCTCTGGGGCCAACGTCCTGACTTTC.

This clonotype was counted many times. This chain uses TRBV7-3 with TRBJ2-3, with TRBD2 matching over 15 bases. J gave up 4 bases and V 5 bases, and 4 bases lay outside the gene matches. Germline lookup yields CDR1 SGHTA and CDR2 FQGTGA. This CDR3 has 16 residues. CDR3 sequence (DNA): TGTGCCAGCAGCACCGGGACTAGCGGGGGGTCAGATACGCAGTATTTT. It codes for CASSTGTSGGSDTQYF.

This clonotype occurred many times. The chain carries TRBV20-1 and TRBJ2-3; 7 nucleotides match TRBD2. Unmatched junction bases numbered 6, after V lost 2 bases and J lost 1 base. Germline assignment: CDR1 DFQATT and CDR2 SNEGSKA (reference sequence). The CDR3 runs to 15 residues. Written as DNA, the CDR3 is TGCAGTGCTAGAAGCAGACTAGCCCGCACAGATACGCAGTATTTT. Translated: CSARSRLARTDTQYF.

This clonotype was observed many times. The rearrangement uses TRBV4-1 and TRBJ1-5; D is unclear. CDR1 and CDR2 from the germline V gene are MGHRA and YSYEKL. V was shortened by 4 bases and J by 3 bases, with 10 bases between the two germline ends. There are 14 residues in the CDR3. The CDR3: CASSLLQDNQPQHF. The CDR3 DNA reads as TGCGCCAGCAGCCTCCTCCAGGACAATCAGCCCCAGCATTTT.

The sample holds many counts of this clonotype. The chain recombines TRBV10-1 with TRBJ1-1; a possible D gene is TRBD1 (5 bases). Per the germline V gene, CDR1 is WNHNN and CDR2 is SYGVQD (reference sequence). Trimming pared 4 bases from V and 4 bases from J, leaving 10 bases between. The CDR3 runs to 13 residues. The CDR3 DNA reads as TGCGCCAGCAGTGTTGGGGGTATCACTGAAGCTTTCTTT. Residues: CASSVGGITEAFF.

The J gene is TRBJ2-7, the V gene TRBV29-1, with D hard to call. Looked up from germline, CDR1 is SQVTM and CDR2 is ANQGSEA. V shed 6 bases and J shed 4 bases, with 10 bases lying between them. The CDR3 has 11 amino acids. CDR3 bases: TGCAGCGTACATGACCTATACGAGCAGTACTTC. Translating it yields CSVHDLYEQYF.

Details on this clonotype: This sequence may be a read error, since a much larger clone differs from it by one base. The chain couples TRBV2 to TRBJ1-5; D not certain. Germline values: CDR1 SNHLY, CDR2 FYNNEI. The CDR3 contains 13 residues. The CDR3 DNA is TGTGCCAGCAGCGTAGACGGAGTCCAGCCCCAGCAGTTT. It translates to CASSVDGVQPQQF.

The chain links TRBV6-1 to TRBJ1-2, with 7 bases aligning to TRBD1. Germline V gene data show CDR1 as MNHNS and CDR2 as SASEGT. The CDR3 consists of 14 residues. V was clipped by 5 bases and J by 6 bases; unmatched bases: 9. The CDR3 sequence is CASSTNTGTDGYTF. The CDR3 DNA reads as TGTGCCAGCAGTACGAACACCGGGACAGATGGCTACACCTTC.

This clonotype has only one observation. The chain employs TRBV29-1 and TRBJ1-2; 7 bases match TRBD1. V shed 7 bases, J shed 3 bases, and the junction held 8 bases outside the gene matches. The V gene's germline CDR1 is SQVTM and CDR2 ANQGSEA. CDR3 size: 13 residues. The CDR3 loop is CSAPTGSDYGYTF. In DNA form, the CDR3 reads TGCAGCGCCCCGACAGGGTCCGACTATGGCTACACCTTC.

This clonotype has only one observation. The chain has TRBV7-9 and TRBJ2-7; D possibly corresponds to TRBD2 (6 bases). Germline-derived CDR1 and CDR2 are SEHNR and FQNEAQ (reference sequence). V lost 5 bases to trimming and J lost 4 bases, with 12 bases between them. This CDR3 is built from 13 residues. In DNA, the CDR3 is TGTGCCAGCAGCCCCGGGACTCATTACGAGCAGTACTTC. It codes for CASSPGTHYEQYF.

This chain joins TRBV4-2 and TRBJ1-4; D possibly corresponds to TRBD1 (5 bases). This CDR3 spans 14 amino acids. The germline CDR1 and CDR2 sequences are LGHNA and YNFKEQ. Trimming took off 0 bases at V and 8 bases at J, with 10 bases between the two ends. CDR3 bases: TGTGCCAGCAGCCAAGATCTGGGGGTGGAAAAACTGTTTTTT. Translation: CASSQDLGVEKLFF.

The chain combines TRBV6-1 with TRBJ1-5; 11 bases agree with TRBD1. The ends lost 6 bases at V and 4 bases at J; junction bases unmatched: 5. CDR1 MNHNS and CDR2 SASEGT come from the germline V gene. This CDR3 contains 15 residues. Here the CDR3 DNA reads TGTGCCAGCAGCCGGACAGGGGGCACGAATCAGCCCCAGCATTTT. Translating gives CASSRTGGTNQPQHF.

This clonotype came up once. This may arise from a read error, as a much more abundant clone is one base away. This CDR3 fails to terminate in the conserved phenylalanine or tryptophan, so it likely reflects a read error. J is TRBJ2-1 and V is TRBV5-1; D unresolved. Germline lookup yields CDR1 SGHRS and CDR2 YFSETQ. The CDR3 spans 12 residues. DNA of the CDR3: TGTGCCAGCAGCTTGGACGGAATGGAGCAGTTCCTC. Its protein product is CASSLDGMEQFL.

This clonotype was picked up many times. The chain's CDR3 is CASRHNSPYEQYF. CDR3 bases: TGTGCCAGCAGGCACAACTCACCCTACGAGCAGTACTTC. The V gene is TRBV6-1, the J gene TRBJ2-7; D ambiguous. V dropped 6 bases and J dropped 2 bases, with 11 bases sitting between them. The CDR3 has 13 residues. The V gene's germline CDR1 is MNHNS and CDR2 SASEGT.

V usage is TRBV7-2 and J usage is TRBJ1-2, with D perhaps matching TRBD1 (6 bases). CDR1 SGHTA and CDR2 FQGNSA come from the germline V gene. This CDR3 has 15 amino acids. The V gene lost 5 bases and the J gene lost 4 bases, with 17 bases spanning the gap. In DNA, the CDR3 is TGTGCCAGCAGCAAAGGACAGCTTATAATCTATGGCTACACCTTC. As protein: CASSKGQLIIYGYTF.